This T cell receptor (beta chain) was captured by sequencing in a study of blood T cell repertoires in COVID-19. Study details: Collection of acute and convalescent COVID-19 samples took place in the United States, Italy and Spain.

Participants classified as exposed had met a COVID-19 case within 2 weeks before study entry. This clone was seen a single time. The V and J ends lost 3 bases and 10 bases respectively, with 19 bases between them. This CDR3 region has 16 residues. Germline V CDR1 and CDR2: MGHRA, YSYEKL. TCRdb's table, derived via immunoSEQ multiplex PCR, lists solely in-frame clones and lacks some. The sample consists of around 400,000 clones, about 88% of them appearing once. V is TRBV4-1 and J is TRBJ1-6; D is unresolved. Sequencing was performed on PBMCs or T cells enriched from blood (not recorded which). The clonotype comes from a woman aged 18-29 years who had been exposed to COVID-19. CDR3 sequence reads: CASSQVGRGGESPLHF. The CDR3 DNA reads TGCGCCAGCAGCCAGGTCGGGCGGGGTGGGGAGTCACCCCTCCACTTT.